This is a list of T cell receptor beta chains from one sample in a study of shared clonotypes between healthy human individuals. Only in-frame clones appear in the TCRdb table, and some are missing; sequencing was by immunoSEQ multiplex PCR. Of under 2,000,000 clones detected, around 96% appear once; the ten largest clones hold roughly 1%. The sequencing input was naive CD8+ T cells sorted from blood. These TCRs come from a young man in good health. CDR3s leave out the opening cysteine and the closing phenylalanine or tryptophan. Some rows have no size entry. The others give once, few or many, or a class for an expanded clone.

J gene,clone size,V gene,CDR3 length,CDR3 protein
TRBJ1-2,-,TRBV29-1,14,SVEDLGQGAYYGYT
TRBJ1-4,-,TRBV19,13,ASQKGRQSNEKLF
TRBJ1-4,-,TRBV9,12,ASSVAGGNEKLF
TRBJ2-1,-,TRBV4-2,13,ASSQEMGQGHEQF
TRBJ2-1,-,TRBV4-1,12,ASSPGTHYNEQF
TRBJ1-1,-,TRBV27,12,ASSWNSPNTEAF
TRBJ2-5,-,TRBV27,12,ASTSRTYQETQY
TRBJ1-5,-,TRBV2,12,ASSEWSAQEPQH
TRBJ2-7,-,TRBV2,13,ASSDPRGQFYEQY
TRBJ2-5,-,TRBV18,13,ASSPLRTGQETQY
TRBJ2-1,-,TRBV5-6,11,ASSPGAGNEQF
TRBJ1-1,-,TRBV2,12,ASSVAPPNTEAF
TRBJ1-4,-,TRBV5-1,12,ASSPAVGNEKLF
TRBJ2-1,-,TRBV30,13,AWTDTGGAYNEQF
TRBJ1-5,once,TRBV6-4,13,ASSLIWGGSQPQH
TRBJ2-3,-,TRBV9,15,ASSHPRSASSTDTQY
TRBJ1-1,-,TRBV28,14,ASSPRGNTMNTEAF
TRBJ2-1,-,TRBV6-6,9,ASSYNLEQF
TRBJ1-2,few,TRBV21-1,10,ASSQHVYGYT
TRBJ1-5,-,TRBV6-5,12,ASSPQDPNQPQH
TRBJ2-7,-,TRBV13,13,ASSLGGQGNYEQY
TRBJ2-7,-,TRBV7-2,14,ASSLGETSGYYEQY
TRBJ1-1,-,TRBV2,10,ASGSLNTEAF